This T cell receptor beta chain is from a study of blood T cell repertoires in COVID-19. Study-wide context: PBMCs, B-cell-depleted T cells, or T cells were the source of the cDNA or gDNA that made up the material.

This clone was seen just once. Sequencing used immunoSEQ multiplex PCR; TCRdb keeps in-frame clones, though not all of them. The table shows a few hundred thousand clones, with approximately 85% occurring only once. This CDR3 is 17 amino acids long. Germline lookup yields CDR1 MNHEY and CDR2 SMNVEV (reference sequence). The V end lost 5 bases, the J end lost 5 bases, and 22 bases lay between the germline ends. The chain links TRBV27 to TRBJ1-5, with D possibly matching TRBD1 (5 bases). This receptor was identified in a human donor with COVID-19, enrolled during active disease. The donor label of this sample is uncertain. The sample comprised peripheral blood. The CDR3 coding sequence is TGTGCCAGCAGTCATCGCCCCGGCAGGGCCGATGATCAGCCCCAGCATTTT. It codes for CASSHRPGRADDQPQHF.